The 8 T cell receptor beta chains presented below share a single source sample, sequenced in a study of siplizumab effects on memory and regulatory T cells. TCRdb keeps only in-frame clones here, not all; method: immunoSEQ multiplex PCR. The sample lists more than 85,000 clones, 90% to 95% occurring once. Sample: CD4+ T cells sorted from blood. Every receptor here comes from a human donor in good health.

In nucleotides, the CDR3 is TGCAGCGTTGAGGCGGGACTAGGAAACACAGATACGCAGTATTTT. Its protein is CSVEAGLGNTDTQYF. The rearrangement uses TRBV29-1 and TRBJ2-3; 8 bases agree with TRBD2. The CDR3 has 15 amino acids. V shed 3 bases, J shed 2 bases, and the junction held 7 bases outside the gene matches. Per the germline V gene, CDR1 is SQVTM and CDR2 is ANQGSEA.

The V gene is TRBV5-1, the J gene TRBJ1-5; 7 bases map to TRBD1. With V trimmed by 4 bases and J by 6 bases, 13 bases remained unmatched. This CDR3 has 16 amino acids. Looked up from germline, CDR1 is SGHRS and CDR2 is YFSETQ. CDR3 sequence reads: CASSKKDRAHPQPQHF. CDR3 in DNA: TGCGCCAGCAGCAAAAAAGACAGGGCCCACCCTCAGCCCCAGCATTTT.

The chain employs TRBV5-1 and TRBJ1-1, with D possibly matching TRBD1 (5 bases). Germline V lookup: CDR1 SGHRS, CDR2 YFSETQ. The CDR3 spans 13 residues. V lost 4 bases and J 7 bases, leaving 14 bases between the germline ends. This CDR3 reads CASSATVNDEAFF. The CDR3 nucleotides are TGCGCCAGCAGCGCGACAGTGAACGATGAAGCTTTCTTT.

The chain links TRBV6-1 to TRBJ2-2; D unclear. The V and J ends lost 6 bases and 8 bases respectively, with 7 bases between them. Looked up from germline, CDR1 is MNHNS and CDR2 is SASEGT. The CDR3 covers 11 residues. The DNA of the CDR3 is TGTGCCAGCAGGGTGACAGGGGAGCTGTTTTTT. Protein: CASRVTGELFF.

V usage is TRBV9 and J usage is TRBJ2-7, with 7 positions matching TRBD1. J was trimmed by 2 bases and V by 4 bases; bases with no gene match: 9. This CDR3 region has 15 residues. CDR1 SGDLS and CDR2 YYNGEE come from the germline V gene. For the CDR3, the DNA is TGTGCCAGCAGCCCCCGGGACAGATTTACCTACGAGCAGTACTTC. It is translated as CASSPRDRFTYEQYF.

The V gene is TRBV6-5, the J gene TRBJ2-7; D is unclear. This CDR3 is 13 amino acids long. V lost 2 bases, J lost 0 bases, and 5 bases lay in between. Germline V lookup: CDR1 MNHEY, CDR2 SVGAGI. The CDR3 bases are TGTGCCAGCAGTTACGTAAGCTCCTACGAGCAGTACTTC. It yields the protein CASSYVSSYEQYF.

The rearrangement joins TRBV15 to TRBJ2-7, with 9 bases matching TRBD1. Looked up from germline, CDR1 is LNHNV and CDR2 is YYDKDF (reference sequence). V gave up 6 bases and J gave up 6 bases; unmatched junction bases: 6. The CDR3 spans 13 residues. The CDR3 region has the DNA TGTGCCACCAGAACTACAGGGGGCGGCGAGCAGTACTTC. This translates into CATRTTGGGEQYF.

Here the CDR3 reads CASGRQGYGYTF. The CDR3 nucleotides read TGTGCCAGCGGCAGACAGGGTTATGGCTACACCTTC. The genes are TRBV6-5 and TRBJ1-2, with TRBD1 matching over 7 bases. Germline V gene lookup returns CDR1 MNHEY and CDR2 SVGAGI. The CDR3 contains 12 residues. V trimming: 8 bases; J trimming: 5 bases; junction bases outside the gene matches: 5.